A single sample gave rise to the 10 T cell receptor beta chains below, sequenced in a study of blood T cell repertoires in COVID-19. The method was immunoSEQ multiplex PCR; TCRdb's version includes in-frame clones alone and lacks a portion of them. The table includes 90,000 to 150,000 clones, 85% to 90% detected once. Specimen: peripheral blood. These receptors came from a man at least 80 years old with acute or convalescent COVID-19.

This clone was seen a single time. The genes are TRBV18 and TRBJ2-1; 9 positions match TRBD2. This CDR3 contains 14 residues. Trimming at V came to 6 bases and at J to 10 bases, leaving 10 bases not matched to a gene. CDR1 and CDR2 from the germline V gene are KGHSH and LQKENI. CDR3 protein: CASSPTSGRQEQFF. The CDR3, as DNA: TGTGCCAGCTCCCCGACTAGCGGCAGACAGGAGCAGTTCTTC.

The chain is built from TRBV18 and TRBJ1-1; D possibly corresponds to TRBD1 (5 bases). This CDR3 is built from 14 residues. Trimming took off 0 bases at V and 2 bases at J, with 7 bases between the two ends. Germline CDR1 reads KGHSH; CDR2 reads LQKENI. In DNA, the CDR3 is TGTGCCAGCTCACCACCAGGGGCAAACACTGAAGCTTTCTTT. It yields the protein CASSPPGANTEAFF.

This clone was counted a single time. CDR3 bases: TGTGCCAGCAGCTACGGCGCGGGGGGGGATACGCAGTATTTT. Translating it yields CASSYGAGGDTQYF. The chain joins TRBV11-3 to TRBJ2-3; TRBD2 matches 9 bases. Germline CDR1 and CDR2: SGHNT and YENEEA. With V trimmed by 4 bases and J by 6 bases, 5 bases remained unmatched. The CDR3 is 14 amino acids. The entire variable domain, with the rest obtained from reference TRBV11-3 and TRBJ2-3, is as follows: EAGVVQSPRYKIIEKKQPVAFWCNPISGHNTLYWYLQNLGQGPELLIRYENEEAVDDSQLPKDRFSAERLKGVDSTLKIQPAELGDSAVYLCASSYGAGGDTQYFGPGTRLTVL.

This chain links TRBV6-6 with TRBJ2-7, with D possibly matching TRBD1 (6 bases). V was clipped by 5 bases and J by 0 bases, with 11 bases between them. The germline CDR1 and CDR2 sequences are MNHNY and SVGAGI (reference sequence). This CDR3 has 14 amino acids. The CDR3 region has the DNA TGTGCCAGCAGTGTGGGACATCGCTCCTACGAGCAGTACTTC. Protein: CASSVGHRSYEQYF.

The chain joins TRBV5-8 to TRBJ1-3; no clear D gene. CDR1 is SGHTS and CDR2 is YDEGEE in the germline V gene. Deletions cut 4 bases from V and 0 bases from J, with 8 bases between. This CDR3 has 14 amino acids. This CDR3 reads CASSRGYSGNTIYF. CDR3 nucleotides: TGTGCCAGCAGCCGCGGATACTCTGGAAACACCATATATTTT.

The V gene is TRBV3-1 (or the pseudogene TRBV3-2), the J gene TRBJ1-1, with D maybe TRBD1 (6 bases). This CDR3 contains 13 residues. Germline V gives CDR1 LGHDT, CDR2 YNNKEL (reference sequence). Trimming cost V 4 bases and J 12 bases, with 18 bases left between them. The CDR3 DNA sequence: TGTGCCAGCAGCCCGGACAGAGCTTCCCCCCCTTTCTTT. This codes for CASSPDRASPPFF.

The CDR3 protein is CASSSTDSPLAQPQHF. For the CDR3, the DNA is TGTGCCAGCAGCTCAACGGACAGCCCGTTAGCGCAGCCCCAGCATTTT. The gene calls are TRBV7-9 and TRBJ1-5; D is possibly TRBD1 (6 bases). This CDR3 has 16 amino acids. The V and J ends lost 4 bases and 7 bases respectively, with 20 bases between them. Germline V gene data show CDR1 as SEHNR and CDR2 as FQNEAQ (reference sequence). Full variable domain (rest looked up from reference TRBV7-9 and TRBJ1-5): DTGVSQNPRHKITKRGQNVTFRCDPISEHNRLYWYRQTLGQGPEFLTYFQNEAQLEKSRLLSDRFSAERPKGSFSTLEIQRTEQGDSAMYLCASSSTDSPLAQPQHFGDGTRLSIL.

The chain recombines TRBV2 with TRBJ1-1; perhaps TRBD1 as D (5 bases). V was shortened by 6 bases and J by 4 bases, with 12 bases between the two germline ends. Germline V gene lookup returns CDR1 SNHLY and CDR2 FYNNEI. The CDR3 sequence is 13 residues long. CDR3 amino acids: CASRATTVTEAFF. The CDR3 DNA reads as TGTGCCAGCAGGGCTACGACAGTCACTGAAGCTTTCTTT.

The V call is TRBV19, the J call TRBJ2-5; D might be TRBD1 (6 bases). Per the germline V gene, CDR1 is LNHDA and CDR2 is SQIVND (reference sequence). The V end was cut by 6 bases, the J end by 5 bases, with 19 bases between. CDR3 length equals 15 residues. In DNA, the CDR3 is TGTGCCAGTAGGCCCCCACAGGGTTTTGGGGAGACCCAGTACTTC. This codes for CASRPPQGFGETQYF.

This clone was seen more than once but under ten times. This chain's CDR3 is CASSPGLTLDYGYTF. DNA of the CDR3: TGTGCCAGCAGTCCAGGACTCACCCTGGACTATGGCTACACCTTC. The genes are TRBV27 and TRBJ1-2, with D unresolved. The CDR3 runs to 15 residues. V was cut by 5 bases and J by 3 bases, with 16 bases left in between. Looked up from germline, CDR1 is MNHEY and CDR2 is SMNVEV (reference sequence).